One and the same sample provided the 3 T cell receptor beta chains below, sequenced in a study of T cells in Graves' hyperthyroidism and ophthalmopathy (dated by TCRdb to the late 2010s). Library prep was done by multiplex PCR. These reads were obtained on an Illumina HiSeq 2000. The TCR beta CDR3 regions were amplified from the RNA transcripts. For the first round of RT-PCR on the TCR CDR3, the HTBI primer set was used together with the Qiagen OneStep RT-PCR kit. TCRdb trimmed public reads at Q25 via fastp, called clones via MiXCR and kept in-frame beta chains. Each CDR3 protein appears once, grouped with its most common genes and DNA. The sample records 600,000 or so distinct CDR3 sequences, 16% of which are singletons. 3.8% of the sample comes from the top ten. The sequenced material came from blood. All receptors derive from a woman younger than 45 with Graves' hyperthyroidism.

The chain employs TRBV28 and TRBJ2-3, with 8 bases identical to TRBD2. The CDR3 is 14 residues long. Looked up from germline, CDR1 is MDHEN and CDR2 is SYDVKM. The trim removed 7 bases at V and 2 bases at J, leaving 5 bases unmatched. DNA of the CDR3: TGTGCCAGCATCCCTAGCGGGTTCACAGATACGCAGTATTTT. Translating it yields CASIPSGFTDTQYF.

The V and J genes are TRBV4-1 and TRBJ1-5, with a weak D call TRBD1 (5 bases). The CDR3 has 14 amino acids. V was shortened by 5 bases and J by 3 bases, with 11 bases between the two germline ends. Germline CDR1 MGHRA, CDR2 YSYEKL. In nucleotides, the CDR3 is TGCGCCAGCAGCGCTGGGACCCTCAATCAGCCCCAGCATTTT. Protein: CASSAGTLNQPQHF.

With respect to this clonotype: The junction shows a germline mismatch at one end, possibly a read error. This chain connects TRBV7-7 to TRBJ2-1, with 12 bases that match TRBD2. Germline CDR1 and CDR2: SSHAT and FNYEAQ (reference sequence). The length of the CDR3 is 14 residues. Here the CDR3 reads CASSNDRLAGVWFF. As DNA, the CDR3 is TGTGCTAGCAGCAACGACAGACTAGCGGGAGTTTGGTTCTTC.